Listed below are T cell receptor beta chains from one sample, sequenced in a study of beta chain features in type 1 diabetes. The method was immunoSEQ multiplex PCR; TCRdb's version includes in-frame clones alone and lacks a portion of them. The sample lists fewer than 900,000 clones, 15% to 20% occurring once. Sequenced sample: naive CD4+ T cells from blood. These receptors came from a woman aged 18 to 35 in good health. The conserved cysteine and the conserved F or W are not part of the CDR3 here. The D gene is left open where the match is weak.

j_gene	d_gene	v_gene	CDR3aa
TRBJ2-1	NA	TRBV5-1	ASSLGGTRGLNEQF
TRBJ2-7	NA	TRBV29-1	SVDGGPSYEQY
TRBJ2-1	TRBD2	TRBV2	ASRPGLAAHNEQF
TRBJ2-2	NA	TRBV27	ASRSWGETGELF
TRBJ2-2	TRBD2	TRBV4-2	ASSQPGGRATGELF
TRBJ2-2	NA	TRBV5-1	ASSLFSQEGWRTGELF
TRBJ2-1	NA	TRBV27	ASSLFAVKNSYNEQF
TRBJ2-2	NA	TRBV7-2	ASSPPPVFGTGELF
TRBJ2-7	NA	TRBV6-6	AIKQGGLDYEQY
TRBJ2-5	TRBD1	TRBV7-2	ASSQQGAQETQY
TRBJ2-1	NA	TRBV6-4	ASSSETRTEQF
TRBJ2-1	TRBD2	TRBV5-4	ASSLSLAVSSYNEQF
TRBJ2-7	TRBD1	TRBV7-2	ASSLGTGIYEQY
TRBJ2-5	NA	TRBV6-5	ASSEIFGVTQY
TRBJ2-4	TRBD1	TRBV15	ATTPGQLAKNIQY
TRBJ2-2	TRBD2	TRBV7-2	ASSVIGRESTGTGELF
TRBJ2-5	NA	TRBV5-6	ASSLYAGIETQY
TRBJ1-2	TRBD1	TRBV28	ASSRDRGGYT
TRBJ2-3	NA	TRBV28	ASSLKVPDTQY
TRBJ2-7	NA	TRBV18	ASSGQFSYEQY
TRBJ2-2	NA	TRBV6-1	ASRIANTGELF
TRBJ2-7	NA	TRBV6-5	ASSYNRASEQY
TRBJ1-2	TRBD1	TRBV14	ASSPDRGRGYT
TRBJ2-7	TRBD2	TRBV7-2	ASSSRRTSGTYEQY
TRBJ2-3	TRBD2	TRBV19	ASRLAGAQDTQY
TRBJ2-7	NA	TRBV10-3	AIREGGYEQY
TRBJ1-5	NA	TRBV2	ASRTNSNQPQH
TRBJ2-1	TRBD2	TRBV5-6	ASSRRLAGAGEQF
TRBJ2-2	TRBD2	TRBV7-3	ASSLYPPTSGGVTGELF
TRBJ2-3	TRBD2	TRBV7-8	ASSSTRLARPDTQY
TRBJ2-7	NA	TRBV6-5	ASSQPGLLYEQY
TRBJ1-4	NA	TRBV11-2	ASSLEREKLF
TRBJ2-2	TRBD2	TRBV11-1	ASSLFAGGPNTGELF
TRBJ2-5	NA	TRBV18	ASSPNQETQY
TRBJ2-7	TRBD2	TRBV7-2	ASSSSGSGAYEQY
TRBJ1-2	NA	TRBV11-2	ASSLDRGDGYT
TRBJ2-1	TRBD2	TRBV5-4	ASSFVLAGYNEQF